The following is a T cell receptor (beta chain) sequence with its context. No antigen is known for it. The PCR was carried out with 60 Vbeta primers and 13 Jbeta primers. Assay: immunoSEQ multiplex PCR; the TCRdb copy retains only in-frame clones and omits some. The data contain some 67,000 clones, 80% to 90% of them seen just once; the ten biggest clones take up 2.5% to 3%. The data are from a study of cytomegalovirus exposure and HLA in healthy donors. Study-wide points: Looking again later, the authors saw that most CMV-associated TCR beta chains seemed HLA-restricted.

The sequenced sample consisted of PBMCs. The TCR sequence derives from a woman aged 25-40 years in good health and CMV-seronegative.

CDR3 in DNA: TGTGCCAGCAGTTTAACCGGGAGGGGCTACGAGCAGTACTTC. Translated: CASSLTGRGYEQYF. The V and J genes are TRBV28 and TRBJ2-7, with TRBD2 matching 8 bases. This CDR3 has 14 amino acids. CDR1 is MDHEN, CDR2 SYDVKM, per germline. J was trimmed by 3 bases and V by 2 bases; bases with no gene match: 3.